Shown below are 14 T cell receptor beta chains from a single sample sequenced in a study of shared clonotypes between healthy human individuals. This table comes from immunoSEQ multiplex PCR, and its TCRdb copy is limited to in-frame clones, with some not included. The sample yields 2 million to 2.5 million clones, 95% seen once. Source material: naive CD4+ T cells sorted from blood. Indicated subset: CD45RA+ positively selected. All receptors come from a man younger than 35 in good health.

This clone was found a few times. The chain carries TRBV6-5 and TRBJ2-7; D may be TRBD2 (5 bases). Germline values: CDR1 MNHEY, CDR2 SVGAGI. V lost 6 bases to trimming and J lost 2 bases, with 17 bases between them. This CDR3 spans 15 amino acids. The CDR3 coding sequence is TGTGCCAGCAGCCCCCGCTGGAGGCCACCCTACGAGCAGTACTTC. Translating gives CASSPRWRPPYEQYF.

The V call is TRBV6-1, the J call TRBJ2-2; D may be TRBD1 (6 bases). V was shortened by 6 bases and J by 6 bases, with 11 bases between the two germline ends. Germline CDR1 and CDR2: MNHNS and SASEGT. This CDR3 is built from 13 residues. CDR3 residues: CASRPGQSGELFF. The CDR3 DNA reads TGTGCCAGCAGGCCCGGACAGTCCGGGGAGCTGTTTTTT.

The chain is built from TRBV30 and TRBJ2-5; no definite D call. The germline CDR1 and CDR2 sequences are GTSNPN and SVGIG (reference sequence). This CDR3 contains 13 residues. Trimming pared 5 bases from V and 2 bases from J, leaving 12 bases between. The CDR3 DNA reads TGTGCCTGGGCTACGACACTTCAAGAGACCCAGTACTTC. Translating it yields CAWATTLQETQYF.

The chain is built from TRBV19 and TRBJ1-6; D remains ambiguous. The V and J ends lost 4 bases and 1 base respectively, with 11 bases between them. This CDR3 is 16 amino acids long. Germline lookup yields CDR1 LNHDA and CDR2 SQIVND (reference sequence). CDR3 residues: CASSTRTRSYNSPLHF. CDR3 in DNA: TGTGCCAGTAGTACCCGTACCAGGTCCTATAATTCACCCCTCCACTTT.

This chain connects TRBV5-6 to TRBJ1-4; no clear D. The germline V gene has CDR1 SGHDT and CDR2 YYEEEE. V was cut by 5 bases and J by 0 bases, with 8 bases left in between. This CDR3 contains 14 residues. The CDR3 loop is CASRDDSTNEKLFF. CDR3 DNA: TGTGCCAGCAGAGACGACTCAACTAATGAAAAACTGTTTTTT.

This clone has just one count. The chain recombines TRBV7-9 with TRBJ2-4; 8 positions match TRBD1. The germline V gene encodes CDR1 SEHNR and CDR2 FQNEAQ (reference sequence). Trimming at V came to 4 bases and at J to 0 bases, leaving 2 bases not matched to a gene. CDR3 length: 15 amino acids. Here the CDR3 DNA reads TGTGCCAGCAGCTCAGGGGGCCTAGCCAAAAACATTCAGTACTTC. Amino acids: CASSSGGLAKNIQYF.

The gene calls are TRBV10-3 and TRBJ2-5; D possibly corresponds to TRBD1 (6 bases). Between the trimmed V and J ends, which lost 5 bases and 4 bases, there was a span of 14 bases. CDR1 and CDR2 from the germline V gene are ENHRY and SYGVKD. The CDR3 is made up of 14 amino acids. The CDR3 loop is CAISYRQESETQYF. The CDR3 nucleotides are TGTGCCATCAGTTACCGACAGGAGTCAGAGACCCAGTACTTC.

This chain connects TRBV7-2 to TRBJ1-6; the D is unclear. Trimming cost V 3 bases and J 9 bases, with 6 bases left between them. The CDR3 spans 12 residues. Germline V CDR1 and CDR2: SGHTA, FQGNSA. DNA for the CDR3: TGTGCCAGCAGCTTCAGTGGTTCACCCCTCCACTTT. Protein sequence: CASSFSGSPLHF.

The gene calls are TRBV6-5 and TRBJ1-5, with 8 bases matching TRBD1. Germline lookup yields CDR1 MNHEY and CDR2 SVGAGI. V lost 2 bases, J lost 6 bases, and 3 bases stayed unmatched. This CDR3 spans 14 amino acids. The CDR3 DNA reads TGTGCCAGCAGTTACATCGGACAGGGTCAGCCCCAGCATTTT. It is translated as CASSYIGQGQPQHF.

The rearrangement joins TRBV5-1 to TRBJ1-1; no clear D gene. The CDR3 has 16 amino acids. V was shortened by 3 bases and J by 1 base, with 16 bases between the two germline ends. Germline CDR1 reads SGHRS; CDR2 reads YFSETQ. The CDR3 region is CASSSGLTRRNTEAFF. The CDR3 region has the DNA TGCGCCAGCAGCTCAGGACTGACTCGGCGGAACACTGAAGCTTTCTTT.

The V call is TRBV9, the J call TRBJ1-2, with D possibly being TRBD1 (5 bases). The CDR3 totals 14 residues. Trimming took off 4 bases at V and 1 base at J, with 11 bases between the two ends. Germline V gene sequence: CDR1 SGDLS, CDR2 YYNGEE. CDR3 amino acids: CASSSGTFNYGYTF. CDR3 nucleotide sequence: TGTGCCAGCAGCTCCGGGACGTTTAACTATGGCTACACCTTC. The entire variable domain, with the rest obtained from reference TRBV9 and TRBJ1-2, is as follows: DSGVTQTPKHLITATGQRVTLRCSPRSGDLSVYWYQQSLDQGLQFLIQYYNGEERAKGNILERFSAQQFPDLHSELNLSSLELGDSALYFCASSSGTFNYGYTFGSGTRLTVV.

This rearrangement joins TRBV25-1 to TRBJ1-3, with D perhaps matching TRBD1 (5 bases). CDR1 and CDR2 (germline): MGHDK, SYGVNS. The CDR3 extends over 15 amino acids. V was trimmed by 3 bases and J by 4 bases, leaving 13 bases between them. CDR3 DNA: TGTGCCAGCAGTGAGGGCAGGGTTTCAGGAAACACCATATATTTT. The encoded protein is CASSEGRVSGNTIYF.

The CDR3 region has the DNA TGTGCCAGCAAAGAGAGTGACAGGGATGTCTCACCCCTCCACTTT. Amino acids: CASKESDRDVSPLHF. The V gene is TRBV28, the J gene TRBJ1-6; 7 bases align to TRBD1. V dropped 7 bases and J dropped 10; count of bases not matched to a gene: 13. Germline CDR1 and CDR2: MDHEN and SYDVKM. This CDR3 is 15 amino acids long.

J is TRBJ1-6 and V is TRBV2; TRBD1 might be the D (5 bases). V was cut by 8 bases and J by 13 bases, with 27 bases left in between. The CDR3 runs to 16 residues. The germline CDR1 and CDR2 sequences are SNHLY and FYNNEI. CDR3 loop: CASGVGALWEVVPLHF. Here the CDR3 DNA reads TGTGCCAGCGGGGTTGGGGCTCTTTGGGAGGTAGTGCCCCTCCACTTT.